The T cell receptor beta chain described here comes from a study of blood T cells in healthy people across ages. In the study overall: Using template switching, researchers captured about one barcoded beta molecule for each two T cells. Notes on the study in general: Aged donors had fewer naive CD4+ cells and lower diversity than long-lived donors. Among T cells, TCR beta diversity per million cells dropped roughly linearly as age rose.

As to this clonotype: Its antigen is as yet unknown.

Combining a sample-barcoded 5' primer with a J-beta primer mix, a second PCR ran for about 7 to 11 cycles. TCRdb re-derived calls from the 5' RACE reads in MiXCR, one entry per CDR3 protein. The repertoire holds about 1.5 million distinct CDR3 sequences, with about 45% as singletons. CDR3 length equals 18 residues. Germline assignment: CDR1 SEHNR and CDR2 FQNEAQ (reference sequence). V gave up 5 bases and J gave up 3 bases; unmatched junction bases: 12. The TCR sequence derives from a woman aged 18-30 years in good health. The chain uses TRBV7-9 and TRBJ1-6, with 8 nucleotides matching TRBD1. Sequenced sample: blood. The CDR3 sequence: CASSRFSQGASYNSPLHF. The CDR3 DNA follows: TGTGCCAGCAGCCGTTTTTCGCAGGGGGCGAGCTATAATTCACCCCTCCACTTT.